This T cell receptor beta chain was sequenced during a study of blood T cell repertoires in COVID-19. Source study methods: Nucleated cell number was recorded as an estimate derived from reference gene primer amplification. Some clones are missing from TCRdb's copy, which holds only in-frame ones; the method was immunoSEQ multiplex PCR. For V, J and clone size, that table is used; D and trimming come from the DNA. The table records hundreds of thousands of clones, roughly 85% of them present only once. Participant ages covered about 18 to 95 years across some 25 US areas. Participant-given clinical history determined each cohort assignment. This clonotype was sampled from a man aged 35 to 55 who had been exposed to COVID-19. The specimen sequenced was PBMCs or T cells enriched from blood (not recorded which).

In DNA form, the CDR3 reads TGTGCCAGCAGTTTGTCGGGGAGGAATGAGCAGTTCTTC. It translates to CASSLSGRNEQFF. The chain couples TRBV28 to TRBJ2-1; the D gene is possibly TRBD2 (6 bases). Germline loops: CDR1 MDHEN, CDR2 SYDVKM. The CDR3 has 13 residues. Trimming removed 3 bases at V and 7 bases at J, with 10 bases between.